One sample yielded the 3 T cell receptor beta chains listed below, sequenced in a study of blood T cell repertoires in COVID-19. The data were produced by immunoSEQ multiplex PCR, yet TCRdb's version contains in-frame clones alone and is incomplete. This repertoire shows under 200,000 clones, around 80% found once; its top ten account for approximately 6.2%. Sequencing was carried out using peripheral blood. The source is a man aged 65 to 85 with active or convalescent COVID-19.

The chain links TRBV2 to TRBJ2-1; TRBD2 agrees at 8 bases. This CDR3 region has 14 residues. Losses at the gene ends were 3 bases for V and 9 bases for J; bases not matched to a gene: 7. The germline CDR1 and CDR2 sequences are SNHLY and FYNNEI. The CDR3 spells CASSDPGGPGEQFF. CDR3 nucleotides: TGTGCCAGCAGTGACCCGGGAGGGCCGGGTGAGCAGTTCTTC.

Here the CDR3 DNA reads TGTGCCACCAGTGACCCCGGGACTAGCGGCTCGCGGCAGTTCTTC. It specifies CATSDPGTSGSRQFF. The chain has TRBV24-1 and TRBJ2-1; 11 nucleotides align to TRBD2. V was clipped by 4 bases and J by 12 bases; unmatched bases: 10. This CDR3 contains 15 residues. CDR1 is KGHDR, CDR2 SFDVKD, per germline.

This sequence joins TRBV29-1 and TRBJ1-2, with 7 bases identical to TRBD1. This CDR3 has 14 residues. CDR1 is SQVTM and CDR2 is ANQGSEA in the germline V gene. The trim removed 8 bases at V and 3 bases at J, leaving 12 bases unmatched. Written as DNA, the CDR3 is TGCAGCTCCCAGGCCCCGGGACAGTACTATGGCTACACCTTC. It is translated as CSSQAPGQYYGYTF.